This T cell receptor (beta chain) was identified during a study of blood T cells in healthy people across ages. This CDR3 contains 15 residues. Germline V lookup: CDR1 DFQATT, CDR2 SNEGSKA (reference sequence). Trimming pared 0 bases from V and 12 bases from J, leaving 18 bases between. Sample-barcoded 5' priming and a J-beta primer mix drove a second PCR of 7 to 11 cycles. A minimum of 3 million CDR3-containing paired-end reads was obtained for each sample. MiXCR, applied by TCRdb to the 5' RACE reads, yields one record per CDR3 protein. The table includes over a million distinct CDR3 sequences, approximately 39% detected once. Every sample had a minimum of 6 million PBMCs isolated.

The TCR was taken from a woman aged 18-29 years in good health. Sequencing was performed on blood. J is TRBJ1-6 and V is TRBV20-1; D is unresolved. The CDR3 coding sequence is TGCAGTGCTAGAGATCCTCGGACGTGGGCTGTACCCCTCCACTTT. Translated: CSARDPRTWAVPLHF.